What follows are 23 T cell receptor beta chains derived from one specimen sequenced in a study of human T cells and chemical hapten exposure. TCRdb passed the RACE reads through MiXCR, listing each CDR3 protein once. The data contain some 90,000 distinct CDR3 sequences, over 10% of them singletons. Time point given: patch test 2, 6 weeks after DPC sensitization. Treatment: therapeutic diphenylcyclopropenone sensitization with weekly scalp DPC. The material sequenced was whole blood, taken in connection with sensitization to the hapten diphenylcyclopropenone (DPC). The origin of the receptors is a woman in her thirties or forties with alopecia areata. Some clones in this sample may be carry-over from other donors' samples.

This clonotype was seen repeatedly, ten times or more. The chain uses TRBV18 and TRBJ2-1, with D perhaps TRBD1 (5 bases). The CDR3 length is 13 residues. CDR1 is KGHSH, CDR2 LQKENI, per germline. The ends were cut back, 6 bases at V and 6 bases at J, with 12 bases in the middle. This chain's CDR3 is CASSTGQGNEQFF. The CDR3 DNA sequence: TGTGCCAGCTCTACAGGTCAAGGCAATGAGCAGTTCTTC.

The gene calls are TRBV6-6 and TRBJ2-7, with D perhaps TRBD1 or TRBD2 (5 bases each). Germline CDR1 is MNHNY and CDR2 is SVGAGI (reference sequence). The CDR3 sequence is 17 residues long. Trimming removed 6 bases from V and 2 bases from J, with 23 bases in between. The CDR3 coding sequence is TGTGCCAGCAGCTCCATGGGTGGGGGACCCACGACCTACGAGCAGTACTTC. It yields the protein CASSSMGGGPTTYEQYF.

This clonotype was recorded a few times. This rearrangement joins TRBV5-1 to TRBJ1-5, with D possibly TRBD1 on 6 matching bases. V was shortened by 0 bases and J by 6 bases, with 13 bases between the two germline ends. The germline V gene has CDR1 SGHRS and CDR2 YFSETQ. This CDR3 spans 15 amino acids. This CDR3 is CASSLEGGRGQPQHF. The CDR3 nucleotides are TGCGCCAGCAGCTTGGAAGGGGGAAGGGGTCAGCCCCAGCATTTT.

This clonotype occurred a few times. The chain uses TRBV7-8 and TRBJ2-7; D is perhaps TRBD2 (5 bases). CDR1 SGHVS and CDR2 FQNEAQ come from the germline V gene. The CDR3 has 14 residues. The V gene lost 4 bases and the J gene lost 3 bases, with 13 bases spanning the gap. DNA of the CDR3: TGTGCCAGCAGCTCCGTTAGCGCGGACTACGAGCAGTACTTC. This sequence encodes CASSSVSADYEQYF.

The chain employs TRBV30 and TRBJ1-5; D is uncertain. The V end lost 2 bases, the J end lost 4 bases, and 9 bases lay between the germline ends. The CDR3 is 13 residues long. Germline V CDR1 and CDR2: GTSNPN, SVGIG (reference sequence). CDR3 in DNA: TGTGCCTGGAGTATTTTGGGGAATCAGCCCCAGCATTTT. Protein product: CAWSILGNQPQHF.

This clonotype was seen at least ten times. This rearrangement joins TRBV6-5 to TRBJ2-5; D is possibly TRBD1 (5 bases). The V gene lost 3 bases and the J gene lost 4 bases, with 6 bases spanning the gap. CDR3 size: 12 residues. Germline CDR1 reads MNHEY; CDR2 reads SVGAGI. This CDR3 reads CASSYRGETQYF. CDR3 bases: TGTGCCAGCAGTTATAGGGGAGAGACCCAGTACTTC.

This clonotype was seen at least ten times. The chain couples TRBV4-1 to TRBJ2-7; TRBD1 aligns across 9 bases. The CDR3 consists of 14 residues. CDR1 is MGHRA, CDR2 YSYEKL, per germline. With V trimmed by 3 bases and J by 5 bases, 5 bases remained unmatched. CDR3 in DNA: TGCGCCAGCAGCCAGGGGGACAGGGCGCACGAGCAGTACTTC. It encodes CASSQGDRAHEQYF.

In its sample, this clonotype was seen many times. The V and J genes are TRBV5-4 and TRBJ2-1; D is tentatively TRBD1 or TRBD2 (6 bases each). V lost 4 bases and J lost 5, with 19 bases in between. CDR1 SGHNT and CDR2 YYREEE come from the germline V gene (reference sequence). The CDR3 has 16 amino acids. CDR3 nucleotides: TGTGCCAGCAGCCTCCCATTCGGGGGCCAAGACAATGAGCAGTTCTTC. It yields the protein CASSLPFGGQDNEQFF.

This clonotype was counted ten times or more. This rearrangement joins TRBV5-4 to TRBJ2-7, with a tentative D call TRBD2 (6 bases). The CDR3 sequence is 14 residues long. Germline CDR1 reads SGHNT; CDR2 reads YYREEE (reference sequence). Between the trimmed V and J ends, which lost 4 bases and 1 base, there was a span of 12 bases. The CDR3 DNA reads TGTGCCAGCAGCCCGGGGACTCCGTCCTACGAGCAGTACTTC. Translation gives CASSPGTPSYEQYF.

This clonotype was observed many times. The chain uses TRBV27 and TRBJ1-6; D is unclear. The germline gives CDR1 MNHEY, CDR2 SMNVEV (reference sequence). This CDR3 is built from 14 residues. V dropped 4 bases and J dropped 7 bases, with 11 bases sitting between them. The CDR3 spells CASSSPHQNSPLHF. CDR3 bases: TGTGCCAGCAGTTCCCCACACCAAAATTCACCCCTCCACTTT.

The V gene is TRBV19, the J gene TRBJ1-4; the match to TRBD1 covers 8 bases. This CDR3 is built from 14 residues. CDR1 and CDR2 from the germline V gene are LNHDA and SQIVND (reference sequence). J gave up 8 bases and V 3 bases, and 5 bases lay outside the gene matches. The CDR3 region is CASSMGGTGEKLFF. The CDR3 DNA is TGTGCCAGTAGTATGGGAGGGACAGGCGAAAAACTGTTTTTT. The complete variable domain, with remaining parts taken from reference TRBV19 and TRBJ1-4, reads DGGITQSPKYLFRKEGQNVTLSCEQNLNHDAMYWYRQDPGQGLRLIYYSQIVNDFQKGDIAEGYSVSREKKESFPLTVTSAQKNPTAFYLCASSMGGTGEKLFFGSGTQLSVL.

The V and J genes are TRBV6-2 or TRBV6-3 and TRBJ2-7; 8 bases agree with TRBD1. Trimming took 6 bases from V and 5 from J; bases not matched to a gene: 9. Germline CDR1 and CDR2: MNHEY and SVGEGT. CDR3 length: 14 residues. CDR3 sequence: CASRGTGLRDEQYF. In DNA form, the CDR3 reads TGTGCCAGCAGGGGGACAGGTCTGAGGGACGAGCAGTACTTC.

This clonotype occurred many times. The rearrangement uses TRBV12-3 or TRBV12-4 and TRBJ2-5; D is ambiguous. The CDR3 spans 14 residues. Trimming stripped 2 bases from V and 2 bases from J, with 9 bases between. The CDR3 DNA follows: TGTGCCAGCAGTTTATTAACAGAGCAAGAGACCCAGTACTTC. Its translation: CASSLLTEQETQYF.

The V gene is TRBV5-1, the J gene TRBJ2-2; no clear D. Germline loops: CDR1 SGHRS, CDR2 YFSETQ. Trimming removed 0 bases at V and 4 bases at J, with 4 bases between. There are 13 residues in the CDR3. DNA of the CDR3: TGCGCCAGCAGCTTGGGACTCACCGGGGAGCTGTTTTTT. Translated: CASSLGLTGELFF.

This clonotype has just a few counts. The chain joins TRBV4-1 to TRBJ2-6; the match to TRBD1 covers 8 bases. With 4 bases clipped from V and 4 bases from J, the junction kept 12 bases outside the gene matches. This CDR3 is 18 amino acids long. CDR1 and CDR2 from the germline V gene are MGHRA and YSYEKL. In nucleotides, the CDR3 is TGCGCCAGCAGCCCCAAGCCCCAGGGGGCATTGGGGGCCAACGTCCTGACTTTC. This gives the protein CASSPKPQGALGANVLTF.

Only a few counts were recorded for this clonotype. This chain uses TRBV7-7 with TRBJ2-3; D gene unclear. The length of the CDR3 is 13 residues. The ends were cut back, 2 bases at V and 2 bases at J, with 5 bases in the middle. Germline values: CDR1 SSHAT, CDR2 FNYEAQ (reference sequence). The CDR3 sequence is CASSLSDTDTQYF. Written as DNA, the CDR3 is TGTGCCAGCAGCTTATCGGACACAGATACGCAGTATTTT.

In its sample, this clonotype was seen a few times. The chain links TRBV6-5 to TRBJ2-2, with 15 bases aligning to TRBD2. Germline CDR1 reads MNHEY; CDR2 reads SVGAGI. This CDR3 is 19 amino acids long. V gave up 2 bases and J gave up 2 bases; unmatched junction bases: 6. CDR3 nucleotides: TGTGCCAGCAGTTACACGGGACTAGCGGGGGGATCAAACACCGGGGAGCTGTTTTTT. The encoded protein is CASSYTGLAGGSNTGELFF.

This clonotype appeared a few times. The chain carries TRBV4-3 and TRBJ2-6, with D perhaps TRBD1 (6 bases). The CDR3 covers 19 residues. Looked up from germline, CDR1 is LGHNA and CDR2 is YSLEER. Trimming cost V 1 base and J 0 bases, with 16 bases left between them. The chain's CDR3 is CASSQASRDTSSGANVLTF. CDR3 sequence (DNA): TGCGCCAGCAGCCAAGCCTCCCGGGACACCTCCTCTGGGGCCAACGTCCTGACTTTC.

This clonotype was detected a few times. This chain joins TRBV5-4 and TRBJ2-1; 11 positions match TRBD2. Germline trimming cut 2 bases from V and 8 bases from J; bases unmatched to any gene: 6. Looked up from germline, CDR1 is SGHNT and CDR2 is YYREEE (reference sequence). The CDR3 is 15 residues long. CDR3 residues: CASSFTSGSLDEQFF. DNA of the CDR3: TGTGCCAGCAGCTTTACTAGCGGGAGTCTCGATGAGCAGTTCTTC.

This chain connects TRBV4-2 to TRBJ2-7, with TRBD1 as a possible D gene (6 bases). This CDR3 contains 16 residues. V dropped 0 bases and J dropped 3 bases, with 15 bases sitting between them. The germline V gene encodes CDR1 LGHNA and CDR2 YNFKEQ. The CDR3 here is CASSQEGASRNYEQYF. In DNA form, the CDR3 reads TGTGCCAGCAGCCAAGAGGGGGCTAGCCGAAACTACGAGCAGTACTTC.

The V and J genes are TRBV29-1 and TRBJ1-5; TRBD1 might be the D (5 bases). The CDR3 covers 13 residues. Germline V gene data show CDR1 as SQVTM and CDR2 as ANQGSEA. V was clipped by 4 bases and J by 6 bases, with 13 bases between them. The CDR3 DNA is TGCAGCGTTGTTTCCGGGGGTAGTCAGCCCCAGCATTTT. The encoded protein is CSVVSGGSQPQHF. Full variable domain (missing parts from reference TRBV29-1 and TRBJ1-5): SAVISQKPSRDICQRGTSLTIQCQVDSQVTMMFWYRQQPGQSLTLIATANQGSEATYESGFVIDKFPISRPNLTFSTLTVSNMSPEDSSIYLCSVVSGGSQPQHFGDGTRLSIL.

This clonotype has only a few counts. This chain joins TRBV6-5 and TRBJ2-7; D may be TRBD1 (6 bases). Trimming stripped 7 bases from V and 2 bases from J, with 24 bases between. Germline V gives CDR1 MNHEY, CDR2 SVGAGI. The CDR3 consists of 17 residues. In DNA, the CDR3 is TGTGCCAGCACCACACCGCTGGGGACAACAACTACCTACGAGCAGTACTTC. Translated: CASTTPLGTTTTYEQYF.

This clonotype has a count of ten or more. V and J are TRBV27 and TRBJ2-3, with 9 bases identical to TRBD2. V trimming: 5 bases; J trimming: 3 bases; junction bases outside the gene matches: 9. The CDR3 runs to 16 residues. The V gene's germline CDR1 is MNHEY and CDR2 SMNVEV (reference sequence). CDR3 loop: CASSPFSGSNTDTQYF. For the CDR3, the DNA is TGTGCCAGCAGTCCCTTTAGCGGGAGTAATACAGATACGCAGTATTTT.